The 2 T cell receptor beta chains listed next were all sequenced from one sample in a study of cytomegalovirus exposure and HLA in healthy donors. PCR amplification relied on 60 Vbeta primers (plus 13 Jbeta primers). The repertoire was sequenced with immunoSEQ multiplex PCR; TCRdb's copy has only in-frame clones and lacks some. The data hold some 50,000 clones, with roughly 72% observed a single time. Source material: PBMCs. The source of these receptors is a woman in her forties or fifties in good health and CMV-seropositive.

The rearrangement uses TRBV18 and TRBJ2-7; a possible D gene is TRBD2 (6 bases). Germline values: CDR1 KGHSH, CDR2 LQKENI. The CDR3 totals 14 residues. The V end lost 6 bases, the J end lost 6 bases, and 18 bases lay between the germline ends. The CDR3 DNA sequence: TGTGCCAGCTCCCCCCGAGGAGGGAGAGGCGAGCAGTACTTC. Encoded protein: CASSPRGGRGEQYF.

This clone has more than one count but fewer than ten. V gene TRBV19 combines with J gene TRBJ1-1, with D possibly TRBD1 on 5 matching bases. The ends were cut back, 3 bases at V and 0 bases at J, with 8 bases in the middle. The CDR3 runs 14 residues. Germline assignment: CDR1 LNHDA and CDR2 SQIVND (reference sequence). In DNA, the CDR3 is TGTGCCAGTAGTATTCAGGGCGTGAACACTGAAGCTTTCTTT. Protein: CASSIQGVNTEAFF.